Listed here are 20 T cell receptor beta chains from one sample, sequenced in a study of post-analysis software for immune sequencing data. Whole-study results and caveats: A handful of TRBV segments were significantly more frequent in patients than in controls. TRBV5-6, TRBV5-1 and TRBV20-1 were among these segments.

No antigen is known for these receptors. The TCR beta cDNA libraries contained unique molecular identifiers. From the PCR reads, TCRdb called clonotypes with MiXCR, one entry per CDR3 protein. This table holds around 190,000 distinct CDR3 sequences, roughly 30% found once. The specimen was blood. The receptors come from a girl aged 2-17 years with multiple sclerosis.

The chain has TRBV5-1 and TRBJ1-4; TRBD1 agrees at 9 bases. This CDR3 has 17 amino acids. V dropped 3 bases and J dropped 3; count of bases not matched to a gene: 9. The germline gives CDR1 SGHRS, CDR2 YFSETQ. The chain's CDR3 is CASSSTGGLRSNEKLFF. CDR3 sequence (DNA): TGCGCCAGCAGCTCGACAGGGGGTCTACGGTCTAATGAAAAACTGTTTTTT.

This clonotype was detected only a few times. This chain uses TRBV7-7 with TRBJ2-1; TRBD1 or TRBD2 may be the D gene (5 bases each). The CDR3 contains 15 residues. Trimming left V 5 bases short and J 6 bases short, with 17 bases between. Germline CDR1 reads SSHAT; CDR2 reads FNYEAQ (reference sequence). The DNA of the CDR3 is TGTGCCAGCAGCGTTATTCTGGGGGAATTCAATGAGCAGTTCTTC. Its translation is CASSVILGEFNEQFF.

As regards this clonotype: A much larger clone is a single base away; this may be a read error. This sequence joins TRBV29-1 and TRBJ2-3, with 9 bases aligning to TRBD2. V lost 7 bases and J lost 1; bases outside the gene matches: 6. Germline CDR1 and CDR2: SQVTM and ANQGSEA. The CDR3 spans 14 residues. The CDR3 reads CSAASSGGTDTQYF. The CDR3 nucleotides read TGCAGCGCTGCCTCTAGCGGGGGCACAGATACGCAGTATTTT.

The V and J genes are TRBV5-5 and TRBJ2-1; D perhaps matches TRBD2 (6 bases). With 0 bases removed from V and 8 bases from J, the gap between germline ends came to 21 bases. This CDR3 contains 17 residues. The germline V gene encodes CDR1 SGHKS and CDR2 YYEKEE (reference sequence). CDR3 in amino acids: CASSLGSGRWRNDEQFF. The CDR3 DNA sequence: TGTGCCAGCAGCTTGGGGTCAGGGAGGTGGAGGAACGATGAGCAGTTCTTC. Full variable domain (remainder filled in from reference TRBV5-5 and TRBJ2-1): DAGVTQSPTHLIKTRGQQVTLRCSPISGHKSVSWYQQVLGQGPQFIFQYYEKEERGRGNFPDRFSARQFPNYSSELNVNALLLGDSALYLCASSLGSGRWRNDEQFFGPGTRLTVL.

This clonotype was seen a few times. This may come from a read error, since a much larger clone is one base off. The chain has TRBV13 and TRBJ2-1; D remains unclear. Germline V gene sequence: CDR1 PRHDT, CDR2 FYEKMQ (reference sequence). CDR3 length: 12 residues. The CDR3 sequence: CAGSLAPSEQFF. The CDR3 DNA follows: TGTGCCGGCAGCTTAGCACCCTCCGAGCAGTTCTTC.

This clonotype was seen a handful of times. CDR3 amino acids: CASSLQRGETDTQYF. The CDR3 region has the DNA TGCGCCAGCAGCTTGCAGCGGGGCGAAACAGATACGCAGTATTTT. V is TRBV5-1 and J is TRBJ2-3, with 7 nucleotides matching TRBD2. CDR1 is SGHRS, CDR2 YFSETQ, per germline. V shed 1 base and J 3 bases; nucleotides not matched to a gene: 5. The CDR3 consists of 15 residues.

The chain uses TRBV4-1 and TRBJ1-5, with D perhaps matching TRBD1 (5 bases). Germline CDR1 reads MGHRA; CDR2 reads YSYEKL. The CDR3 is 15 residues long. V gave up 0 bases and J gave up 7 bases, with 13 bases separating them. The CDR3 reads CASSQDPGTNQPQHF. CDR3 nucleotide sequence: TGCGCCAGCAGCCAAGATCCAGGGACTAACCAGCCCCAGCATTTT.

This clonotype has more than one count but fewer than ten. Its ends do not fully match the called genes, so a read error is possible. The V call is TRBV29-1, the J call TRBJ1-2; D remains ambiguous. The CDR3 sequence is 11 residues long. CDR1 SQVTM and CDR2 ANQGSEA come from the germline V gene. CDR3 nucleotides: TGCAGTGTTGGGTTGGTTTCTGACTACACCTTC. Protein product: CSVGLVSDYTF.

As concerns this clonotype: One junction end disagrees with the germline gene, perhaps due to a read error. As DNA, the CDR3 is TGTGCCAGCAGGCCGACAGGGGCGAACACTGAAACTTTCTTT. It encodes CASRPTGANTETFF. This rearrangement joins TRBV6-5 to TRBJ1-1; 8 bases fit TRBD1. CDR1 is MNHEY and CDR2 is SVGAGI in the germline V gene. This CDR3 region has 14 residues.

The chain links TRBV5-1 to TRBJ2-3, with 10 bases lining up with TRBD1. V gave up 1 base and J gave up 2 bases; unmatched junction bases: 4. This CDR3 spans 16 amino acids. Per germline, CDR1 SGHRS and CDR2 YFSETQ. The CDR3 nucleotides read TGCGCCAGCAGCTTGTGGGACAGGGGAGTCACAGATACGCAGTATTTT. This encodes CASSLWDRGVTDTQYF. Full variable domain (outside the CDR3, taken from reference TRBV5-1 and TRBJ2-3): KAGVTQTPRYLIKTRGQQVTLSCSPISGHRSVSWYQQTPGQGLQFLFEYFSETQRNKGNFPGRFSGRQFSNSRSEMNVSTLELGDSALYLCASSLWDRGVTDTQYFGPGTRLTVL.

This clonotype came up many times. The CDR3 sequence: CASSQSGGGGGDEQFF. The CDR3 DNA reads TGCGCCAGCAGCCAGTCTGGCGGGGGGGGCGGCGATGAGCAGTTCTTC. The V call is TRBV4-1, the J call TRBJ2-1; 9 bases fit TRBD2. Losses at the gene ends were 3 bases for V and 8 bases for J; bases not matched to a gene: 11. The CDR3 sequence is 16 residues long. CDR1 is MGHRA, CDR2 YSYEKL, per germline.

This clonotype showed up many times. The CDR3 sequence: CATSMGSGIEQYF. Written as DNA, the CDR3 is TGTGCCACCAGCATGGGTTCCGGGATCGAGCAGTACTTC. The V gene is TRBV15, the J gene TRBJ2-7; perhaps TRBD2 as D (5 bases). The CDR3 spans 13 residues. With 4 bases removed from V and 6 bases from J, the gap between germline ends came to 13 bases. CDR1 is LNHNV, CDR2 YYDKDF, per germline (reference sequence).

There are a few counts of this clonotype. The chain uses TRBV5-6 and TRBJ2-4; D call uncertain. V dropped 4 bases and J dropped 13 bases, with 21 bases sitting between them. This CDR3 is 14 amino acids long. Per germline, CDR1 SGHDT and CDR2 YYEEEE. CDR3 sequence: CASSLRGRYNEQYF. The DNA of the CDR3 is TGTGCCAGCAGCCTTCGCGGACGGTATAATGAGCAGTACTTC.

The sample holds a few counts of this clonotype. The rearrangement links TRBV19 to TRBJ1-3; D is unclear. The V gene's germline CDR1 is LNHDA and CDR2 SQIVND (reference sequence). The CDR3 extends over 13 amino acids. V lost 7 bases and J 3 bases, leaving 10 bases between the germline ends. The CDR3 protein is CASTVHRGNTIYF. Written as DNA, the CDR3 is TGTGCCAGTACCGTACACCGTGGAAACACCATATATTTT.

As DNA, the CDR3 is TGTGCCAGCAGTTTAGCTCCTAGCGAGGAGACCCAGTACTTC. It translates to CASSLAPSEETQYF. This sequence joins TRBV12-3 or TRBV12-4 and TRBJ2-5; TRBD2 is a possible D gene (6 bases). CDR3 length equals 14 residues. V shed 0 bases and J shed 5 bases, with 10 bases lying between them.

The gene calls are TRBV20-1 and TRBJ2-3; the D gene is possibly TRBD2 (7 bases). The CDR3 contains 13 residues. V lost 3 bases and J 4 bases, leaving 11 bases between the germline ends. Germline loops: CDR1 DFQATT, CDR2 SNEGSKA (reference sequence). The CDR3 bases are TGCAGTGCTAGTCGAGGGGGGGCAGATACGCAGTATTTT. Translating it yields CSASRGGADTQYF.

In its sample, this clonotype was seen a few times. DNA for the CDR3: TGTGCCAGCAGTTACGGCAGGGGGAGTGAAAAACTGTTTTTT. This translates into CASSYGRGSEKLFF. This chain uses TRBV6-5 with TRBJ1-4; TRBD1 agrees at 7 bases. V lost 2 bases, J lost 7 bases, and 4 bases stayed unmatched. The CDR3 consists of 14 residues. Germline CDR1 MNHEY, CDR2 SVGAGI.

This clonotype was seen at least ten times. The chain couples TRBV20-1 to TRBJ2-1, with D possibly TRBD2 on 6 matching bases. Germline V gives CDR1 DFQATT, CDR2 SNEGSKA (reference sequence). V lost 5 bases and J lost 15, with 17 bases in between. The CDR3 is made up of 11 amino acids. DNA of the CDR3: TGCAGTGCTCATGCGGGGCTTGGTTTGTTCTTC. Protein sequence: CSAHAGLGLFF.

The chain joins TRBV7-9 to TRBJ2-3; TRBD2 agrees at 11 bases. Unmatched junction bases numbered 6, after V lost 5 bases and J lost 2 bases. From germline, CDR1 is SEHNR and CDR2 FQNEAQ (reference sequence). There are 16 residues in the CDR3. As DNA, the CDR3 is TGTGCCAGCAGCGATGGGACTAGCGGCTACACAGATACGCAGTATTTT. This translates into CASSDGTSGYTDTQYF.

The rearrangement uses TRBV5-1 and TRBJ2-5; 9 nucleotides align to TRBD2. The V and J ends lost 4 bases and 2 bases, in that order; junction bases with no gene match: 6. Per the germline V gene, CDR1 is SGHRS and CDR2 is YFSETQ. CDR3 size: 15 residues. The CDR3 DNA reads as TGCGCCAGCAGCACCGGGACTAGCTTTCAAGAGACCCAGTACTTC. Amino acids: CASSTGTSFQETQYF.